A selection of T cell receptor beta chains follows, all from one sample in a study of blood T cells in healthy people across ages. TCRdb called the 5' RACE reads again in MiXCR, with one record for every CDR3 protein. The sample holds about 1.6 million distinct CDR3 sequences; 34% are singletons and the top ten take 11%. Material for sequencing was blood. The source is a woman aged 25 to 39 in good health. Both conserved end residues are part of each CDR3.

v_gene	j_gene	CDR3aa
TRBV4-1	TRBJ2-1	CASSPGLEQFF
TRBV28	TRBJ1-5	CASRWDSNQPQHF
TRBV28	TRBJ2-1	CASRGTGGVNEQFF
TRBV5-1	TRBJ2-7	CASSLNVGYGGSYEQYF
TRBV9	TRBJ2-3	CASSVEDRALNTQYF
TRBV6-2/TRBV6-3	TRBJ2-2	CASSYSRGHIGELFF
TRBV7-2	TRBJ2-1	CASSSVSGGAEQFF
TRBV30	TRBJ1-2	CAWRLVAYGYTF
TRBV4-1	TRBJ2-3	CASSPSTARGSTDTQYF
TRBV29-1	TRBJ2-7	CSVRGQTYEQYF
TRBV5-1	TRBJ2-3	CASSLFGISTDTQYF
TRBV6-1	TRBJ1-5	CASSNQRGSNQPQHF
TRBV4-1	TRBJ2-1	CASSTLAGAYNEQFF
TRBV27	TRBJ1-1	CASSTRQGGWSEAFF
TRBV28	TRBJ2-1	CASSHPFGCGRTNEQFF
TRBV7-7	-	CASSSTTGASYNEQYF
TRBV25-1	TRBJ2-1	CASTHLESGDEQFF
TRBV12-3/TRBV12-4	TRBJ2-5	CASSLGGTHQETQYF
TRBV29-1	TRBJ2-5	CSVDEAGGETQYF
TRBV20-1	TRBJ1-6	CSARDRRTTYNSPLHF
TRBV20-1	TRBJ2-7	CSARDFAGASYEQYF
TRBV28	TRBJ1-2	CASLNRDSGYTF
TRBV7-3	TRBJ2-1	CASSQTPAASPYNEQFF
TRBV7-3	TRBJ2-7	CASSLDPTGTGGEQYF
TRBV6-4	TRBJ1-5	CASEGGHQPQHF
TRBV20-1	TRBJ2-1	CSLRGRGNHNEQFF
TRBV27	TRBJ2-7	CASSTYSSGARYEQYF
TRBV5-1	TRBJ2-2	CASGRAGTLANTGELFF
TRBV7-8	TRBJ2-1	CASRASGSSYNEQFF
TRBV2	TRBJ2-5	CASSESPQTGGYRETQYF
TRBV5-1	TRBJ2-2	CASSLRPTSGYTGELFF
TRBV6-1	TRBJ2-1	CASSEDETSVSYNEQFF
TRBV5-1	TRBJ2-7	CASSLGQGDTYEQYF
TRBV10-3	TRBJ2-3	CAISDPIFDTSTDTQYF
TRBV28	TRBJ2-5	CASSFDHSTQETQYF
TRBV7-9	TRBJ1-2	CASSPGADTALYGYTF
TRBV2	TRBJ2-3	CTSSLAGGRDTQYF
TRBV12-3/TRBV12-4	TRBJ1-1	CASELGGEAFF
TRBV12-3/TRBV12-4	TRBJ1-1	CATYGYTEAFF
TRBV27	TRBJ2-1	CASSIRTGGNNEQFF
TRBV7-9	TRBJ2-3	CASSPRTSGRASTDTQYF
TRBV11-2	TRBJ2-5	CASSPRGAYQETQYF
TRBV6-1	TRBJ2-2	CASIRSGELFF
TRBV5-1	TRBJ2-7	CASSLLRGRRIYEQYF
TRBV4-2	TRBJ1-5	CASSQIGGGNQPQHF
TRBV5-1	TRBJ2-1	CASSLDRAENEQFF
TRBV7-9	TRBJ2-1	CASSALAGRVDNEQFF
TRBV13	TRBJ2-7	CASSGSLSDRGEQYF
TRBV6-6	TRBJ2-7	CASSYLAGSTYEQYF
TRBV5-1	TRBJ2-7	CASSSRTSGGSSYEQYF
TRBV4-1	TRBJ1-1	CASSQGREGANTEAFF
TRBV20-1	TRBJ2-6	CSARPRTGGANVLTF
TRBV5-1	TRBJ2-1	CASSLRTSGRALPSCNEQFF